This TCR beta chain is from a study of tumor-infiltrating lymphocytes in primary liver carcinoma. On the study more broadly: Patients had primary liver carcinoma treated by surgical resection. These were node-negative, non-metastatic T1-T3 tumors of roughly 4 to 11 cm.

The CDR3 extends over 13 amino acids. The V and J ends lost 7 bases and 10 bases respectively, with 23 bases between them. Germline V gene sequence: CDR1 SQVTM, CDR2 ANQGSEA. This clonotype was seen only a few times. A constant-region primer served to make TCR beta cDNA from roughly 500 ng total RNA. TCR beta libraries came from three nested multiplex PCR rounds using slightly modified ARM-PCR. The first two PCR rounds used TRBV1-TRBV30 forward primers with a C-beta reverse primer, 9 to 10 cycles each. MiXCR was run by TCRdb on the multiplex PCR reads, yielding one entry per CDR3 protein. The repertoire has about 180,000 distinct CDR3 sequences, approximately 60% of them found once; the top ten carry about 70%. In addition to blood RNA drawn from unsorted whole blood, germline DNA was extracted.

This TCR was recovered from a man aged 35 to 55 with primary liver carcinoma and hepatitis B virus infection. The sample was peripheral blood. The chain has TRBV29-1 and TRBJ2-7; the D gene could be TRBD1 or TRBD2 (6 bases each). Written as DNA, the CDR3 is TGCAGCGCCACGGCGGGGCAGGGGCCCCTTCAGTACTTC. Its translation is CSATAGQGPLQYF.